This entry lists 5 T cell receptor beta chains sequenced from one sample in a study of cytomegalovirus exposure and HLA in healthy donors. The PCR ran on 60 Vbeta and 13 Jbeta primers. The method was immunoSEQ multiplex PCR; TCRdb's version includes in-frame clones alone and lacks a portion of them. The sample carries more than 60,000 clones, about 81% recorded once. Sequencing was done on a sample of PBMCs. The source is a woman aged 40 to 50 in good health and CMV-seropositive.

This rearrangement joins TRBV19 to TRBJ1-2; D call uncertain. V was clipped by 5 bases and J by 2 bases, with 15 bases between them. This CDR3 contains 15 residues. The germline V gene encodes CDR1 LNHDA and CDR2 SQIVND (reference sequence). This CDR3 reads CASSSGRDGNYGYTF. CDR3 sequence (DNA): TGTGCCAGTAGTTCGGGGAGGGATGGGAACTATGGCTACACCTTC. The variable domain in full, completed from reference TRBV19 and TRBJ1-2, reads DGGITQSPKYLFRKEGQNVTLSCEQNLNHDAMYWYRQDPGQGLRLIYYSQIVNDFQKGDIAEGYSVSREKKESFPLTVTSAQKNPTAFYLCASSSGRDGNYGYTFGSGTRLTVV.

The chain links TRBV5-6 to TRBJ1-5; D uncertain. Germline V gene lookup returns CDR1 SGHDT and CDR2 YYEEEE. The CDR3 covers 15 residues. Between the trimmed V and J ends, which lost 0 bases and 4 bases, there was a span of 11 bases. The CDR3 loop is CASSLAVFGNQPQHF. The CDR3 DNA follows: TGTGCCAGCAGCTTGGCCGTGTTCGGGAATCAGCCCCAGCATTTT.

The chain employs TRBV28 and TRBJ1-5, with 7 bases fitting TRBD1. The germline CDR1 and CDR2 sequences are MDHEN and SYDVKM. J was trimmed by 0 bases and V by 8 bases; bases with no gene match: 1. The length of the CDR3 is 13 residues. CDR3 sequence: CASDRDSNQPQHF. The DNA for the CDR3 is TGTGCCAGCGACAGGGATAGCAATCAGCCCCAGCATTTT.

The chain combines TRBV6-1 with TRBJ2-5, with a weak D call TRBD2 (5 bases). The V gene lost 2 bases and the J gene lost 1 base, with 11 bases spanning the gap. The CDR3 runs 15 residues. Germline lookup yields CDR1 MNHNS and CDR2 SASEGT. This CDR3 is CASSEMPRGQETQYF. The CDR3 DNA reads as TGTGCCAGCAGTGAAATGCCCCGGGGCCAAGAGACCCAGTACTTC.

This chain joins TRBV4-3 and TRBJ2-6; 8 bases match TRBD1. The CDR3 sequence is 16 residues long. Germline V gene sequence: CDR1 LGHNA, CDR2 YSLEER. Trimming cost V 4 bases and J 4 bases; bases outside gene matches: 6. The CDR3 spells CASSPDRESGANVLTF. CDR3 coding DNA: TGCGCCAGCAGCCCGGACAGGGAGTCGGGGGCCAACGTCCTGACTTTC.